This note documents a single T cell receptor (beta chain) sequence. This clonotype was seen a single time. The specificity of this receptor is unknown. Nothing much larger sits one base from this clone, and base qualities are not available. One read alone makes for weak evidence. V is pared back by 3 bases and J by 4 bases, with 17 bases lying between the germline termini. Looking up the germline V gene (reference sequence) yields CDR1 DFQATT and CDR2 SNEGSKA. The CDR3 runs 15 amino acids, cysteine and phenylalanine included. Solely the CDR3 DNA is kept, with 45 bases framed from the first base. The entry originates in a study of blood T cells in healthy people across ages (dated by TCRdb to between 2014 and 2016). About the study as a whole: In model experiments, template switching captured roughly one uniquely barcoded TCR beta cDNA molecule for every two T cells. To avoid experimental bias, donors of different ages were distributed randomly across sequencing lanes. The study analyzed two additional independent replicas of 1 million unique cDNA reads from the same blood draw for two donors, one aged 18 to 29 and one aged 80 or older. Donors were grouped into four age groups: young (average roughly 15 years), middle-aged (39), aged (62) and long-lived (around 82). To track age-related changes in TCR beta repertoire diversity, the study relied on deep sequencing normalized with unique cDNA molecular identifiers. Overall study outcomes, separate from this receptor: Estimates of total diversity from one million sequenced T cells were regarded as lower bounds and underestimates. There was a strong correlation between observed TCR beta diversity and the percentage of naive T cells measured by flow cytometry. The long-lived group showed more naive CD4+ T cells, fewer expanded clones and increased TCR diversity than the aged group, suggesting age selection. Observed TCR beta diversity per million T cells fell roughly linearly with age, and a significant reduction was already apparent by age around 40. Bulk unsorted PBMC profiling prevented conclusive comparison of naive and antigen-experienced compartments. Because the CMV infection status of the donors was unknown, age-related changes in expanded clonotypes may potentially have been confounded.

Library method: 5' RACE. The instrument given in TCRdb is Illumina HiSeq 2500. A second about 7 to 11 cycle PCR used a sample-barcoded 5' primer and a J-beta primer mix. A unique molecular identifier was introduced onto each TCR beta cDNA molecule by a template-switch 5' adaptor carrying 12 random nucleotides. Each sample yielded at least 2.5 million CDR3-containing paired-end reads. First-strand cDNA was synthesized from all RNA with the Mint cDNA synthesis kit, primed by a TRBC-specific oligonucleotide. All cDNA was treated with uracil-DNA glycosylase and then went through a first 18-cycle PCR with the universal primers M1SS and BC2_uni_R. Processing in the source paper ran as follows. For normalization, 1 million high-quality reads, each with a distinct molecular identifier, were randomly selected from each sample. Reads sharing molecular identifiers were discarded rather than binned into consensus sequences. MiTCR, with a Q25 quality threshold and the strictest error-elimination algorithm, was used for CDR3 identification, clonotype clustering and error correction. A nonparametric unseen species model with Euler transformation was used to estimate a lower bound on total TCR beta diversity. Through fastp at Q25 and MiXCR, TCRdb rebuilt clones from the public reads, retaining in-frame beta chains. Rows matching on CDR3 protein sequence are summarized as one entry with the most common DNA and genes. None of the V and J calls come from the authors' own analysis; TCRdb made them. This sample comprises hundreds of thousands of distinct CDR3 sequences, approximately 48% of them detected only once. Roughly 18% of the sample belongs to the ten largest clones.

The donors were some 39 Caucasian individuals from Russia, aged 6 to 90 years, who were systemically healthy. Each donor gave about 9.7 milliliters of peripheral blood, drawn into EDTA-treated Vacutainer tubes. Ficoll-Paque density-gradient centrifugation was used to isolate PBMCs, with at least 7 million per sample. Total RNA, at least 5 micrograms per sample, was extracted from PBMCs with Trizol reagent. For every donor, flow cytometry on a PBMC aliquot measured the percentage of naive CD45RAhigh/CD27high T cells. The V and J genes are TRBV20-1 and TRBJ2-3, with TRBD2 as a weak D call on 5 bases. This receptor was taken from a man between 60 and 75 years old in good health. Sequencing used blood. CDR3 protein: CSASQRVVASDTQYF. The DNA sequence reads TGCAGTGCTAGTCAGAGGGTGGTAGCGTCAGATACGCAGTATTTT.